This T cell receptor beta chain was recorded in a study of lung T cells in sarcoidosis with Löfgren's syndrome (dated by TCRdb to about 2017). The study in broad terms: Sarcoidosis was described as a granulomatous, mainly pulmonary disease marked by CD4+ T cell accumulation in bronchoalveolar lavage fluid. The repertoire analyses concentrated on Lofgren's syndrome patients.

This clonotype was seen at least ten times. Its antigen has not been determined. Per-nucleotide qualities are absent, and no much larger clonotype sits a single base away. The research as a whole found: In alphabeta pairing analysis, TRAV12-1 preferentially paired with TRBV2, and these paired TCRs showed CDR3 homology. Multiple Lofgren's syndrome patients were reported to share TRAV12-1 and TRBV2 CDR3 motifs, a finding that suggests public CD4+ TCR repertoires. Recognition of a sarcoidosis-associated antigen was only suggested, and the antigen itself remained putative and was not identified. Compared with control subjects, Lofgren's syndrome patients were reported to have TRAV12-1 and TRBV2 as the most expanded V gene segments.

The germline V gene yields SNHLY for CDR1 and FYNNEI for CDR2. The CDR3 runs 15 residues from the cysteine to the phenylalanine. Only the CDR3 part of the read is kept: 45 bases, read in frame from the first base. The trim is 4 bases for V and 2 bases for J, with a gap of 14 bases between the germline ends. TCRdb records Illumina MiSeq as the sequencer. TCRdb applied fastp at Q25 and MiXCR to the public reads, then kept only in-frame beta chains. Identical CDR3 protein sequences are pooled into one entry, listed with their most common genes and DNA. The sample table shows 15,000 to 25,000 distinct CDR3 sequences, and around 20% are seen once. The top ten clonotypes cover under 0.9% of the sample. CD4+ T cells collected through bronchoalveolar lavage were the source used for profiling TCR repertoires.

The sample comprised CD4+ T cells from bronchoalveolar lavage. The chain is made from TRBV2 and TRBJ1-1, with TRBD1 perhaps the D gene, on 5 matching bases. The sequence came from a human donor with sarcoidosis (Löfgren's syndrome or another form), or a control subject (not recorded which). The DNA sequence is TGTGCCAGCAGTGGGTACCAGGGACCTAACACTGAAGCTTTCTTT. The translation is CASSGYQGPNTEAFF.